The 26 T cell receptor beta chains presented below share a single source sample, sequenced in a study of blood T cell repertoires in COVID-19 (dated by TCRdb to between 2020 and 2021). Receptor libraries were prepared by the immunoSEQ multiplex PCR assay. Drawn from immuneACCESS, this table holds only the in-frame rearrangements with V and J called that TCRdb kept. Clones are partly lost; checked studies trace under half to an unresolved V gene and leave the rest unexplained. The sample table lists 350,000 to 550,000 clones, 80% to 90% of them with a count of one. The ten most abundant clones make up 4% to 4.5% of the sample. Specimen: peripheral blood. Receptor source: a woman under 40 with acute or convalescent COVID-19.

The V and J genes are TRBV19 and TRBJ2-7; TRBD1 matches at 7 bases. There are 14 residues in the CDR3. The V segment lost 4 bases and the J segment 6 bases; nucleotides outside the gene matches: 9. Germline assignment: CDR1 LNHDA and CDR2 SQIVND (reference sequence). CDR3 sequence reads: CASSTGQSTGEQYF. The CDR3 nucleotides read TGTGCCAGTAGTACGGGACAGTCGACGGGCGAGCAGTACTTC.

The chain recombines TRBV7-8 with TRBJ2-7, with TRBD2 identical over 13 bases. The CDR3 is made up of 16 amino acids. Germline V gene lookup returns CDR1 SGHVS and CDR2 FQNEAQ. V dropped 5 bases and J dropped 5; count of bases not matched to a gene: 9. The CDR3 DNA is TGTGCCAGCAGCAAACAGCGACTAGCGGGGGGCAACGAGCAGTACTTC. It specifies CASSKQRLAGGNEQYF.

The CDR3 is CASSKKEPGTGVYEQYF. CDR3 nucleotides: TGTGCCAGCAGCAAAAAGGAACCCGGGACAGGGGTCTACGAGCAGTACTTC. The chain uses TRBV14 and TRBJ2-7; the match to TRBD1 covers 10 bases. The germline V gene encodes CDR1 SGHDN and CDR2 FVKESK. The CDR3 spans 17 residues. The trim removed 5 bases at V and 3 bases at J, leaving 13 bases unmatched.

The rearrangement links TRBV4-2 to TRBJ2-1; TRBD1 matches at 7 bases. The length of the CDR3 is 14 residues. With 3 bases clipped from V and 7 bases from J, the junction kept 6 bases outside the gene matches. Per the germline V gene, CDR1 is LGHNA and CDR2 is YNFKEQ. The CDR3 loop reads CASSHGSGGNEQFF. For the CDR3, the DNA is TGTGCCAGCAGCCATGGGTCAGGGGGTAATGAGCAGTTCTTC.

The chain has TRBV9 and TRBJ2-2; D uncertain. V lost 7 bases and J lost 0, with 19 bases in between. Germline CDR1 is SGDLS and CDR2 is YYNGEE. The CDR3 covers 17 residues. CDR3 sequence (DNA): TGTGCCAGCGGGCAGTCAACATTATCACCGAACACCGGGGAGCTGTTTTTT. It encodes CASGQSTLSPNTGELFF.

As DNA, the CDR3 is TGTGCCAGCAGTGTCGAGAGGGGGCTCTATGGCTACACCTTC. Translating gives CASSVERGLYGYTF. The chain couples TRBV2 to TRBJ1-2; TRBD1 matches 7 bases. This CDR3 spans 14 amino acids. CDR1 and CDR2 from the germline V gene are SNHLY and FYNNEI. With V trimmed by 4 bases and J by 4 bases, 6 bases remained unmatched.

The rearrangement joins TRBV6-2 or TRBV6-3 to TRBJ2-7, with 12 bases that match TRBD2. V trimming: 6 bases; J trimming: 7 bases; junction bases outside the gene matches: 7. The CDR3 length is 14 residues. The germline gives CDR1 MNHEY, CDR2 SVGEGT. The CDR3 protein is CASRPSGGAYEQYF. For the CDR3, the DNA is TGTGCCAGCAGGCCTAGCGGGGGGGCGTATGAGCAGTACTTC.

The rearrangement joins TRBV18 to TRBJ2-7; D uncertain. This CDR3 has 13 amino acids. Germline V CDR1 and CDR2: KGHSH, LQKENI. Trimming pared 8 bases from V and 0 bases from J, leaving 11 bases between. DNA of the CDR3: TGTGCCAGCCGTACCCTGAGCTCCTACGAGCAGTACTTC. This gives the protein CASRTLSSYEQYF.

The chain uses TRBV30 and TRBJ2-4, with 13 nucleotides matching TRBD2. CDR1 is GTSNPN, CDR2 SVGIG, per germline (reference sequence). Losses at the gene ends were 3 bases for V and 0 bases for J; bases not matched to a gene: 5. The CDR3 is made up of 17 amino acids. The CDR3 region has the DNA TGTGCCTGGAGGAGACTAGCGGGGGGCTTAGCCAAAAACATTCAGTACTTC. Residues: CAWRRLAGGLAKNIQYF.

The chain links TRBV4-2 to TRBJ2-1; 10 bases fit TRBD2. Germline V gene data show CDR1 as LGHNA and CDR2 as YNFKEQ. The CDR3 is 18 residues long. V was pared by 4 bases and J by 8 bases, with 17 bases of the junction left unmatched. The DNA for the CDR3 is TGTGCCAGCAGCCTCAGCGCCAACCCTAGCGGGGGCTCATATGAGCAGTTCTTC. Amino acids: CASSLSANPSGGSYEQFF.

V is TRBV19 and J is TRBJ2-3; 7 bases agree with TRBD1. From germline, CDR1 is LNHDA and CDR2 SQIVND (reference sequence). The CDR3 totals 14 residues. Unmatched junction bases numbered 7, after V lost 4 bases and J lost 6 bases. The CDR3 DNA is TGTGCCAGTAGTACGGACAGGTATATGGATACGCAGTATTTT. Its protein product is CASSTDRYMDTQYF. Together with reference TRBV19 and TRBJ2-3, the CDR3 gives the full variable domain: DGGITQSPKYLFRKEGQNVTLSCEQNLNHDAMYWYRQDPGQGLRLIYYSQIVNDFQKGDIAEGYSVSREKKESFPLTVTSAQKNPTAFYLCASSTDRYMDTQYFGPGTRLTVL.

This rearrangement joins TRBV4-2 to TRBJ2-7; TRBD2 agrees at 7 bases. V gave up 1 base and J gave up 3 bases; unmatched junction bases: 6. Germline V gives CDR1 LGHNA, CDR2 YNFKEQ. The CDR3 runs to 15 residues. DNA of the CDR3: TGTGCCAGCAGCCAAGGAGCGGGGTTTAGCTACGAGCAGTACTTC. It codes for CASSQGAGFSYEQYF.

The gene calls are TRBV11-3 and TRBJ2-2; 11 nucleotides match TRBD2. The CDR3 sequence is 15 residues long. Trimming removed 3 bases from V and 6 bases from J; junction bases left unmatched: 3. Germline loops: CDR1 SGHNT, CDR2 YENEEA. The CDR3 nucleotides are TGTGCCAGCAGCTTTAGCGGGGGGGCCGCCGGGGAGCTGTTTTTT. The encoded protein is CASSFSGGAAGELFF.

This clone was observed a few times. The chain has TRBV5-5 and TRBJ2-5; 11 bases align to TRBD2. The CDR3 sequence is 14 residues long. Germline V CDR1 and CDR2: SGHKS, YYEKEE (reference sequence). J gave up 3 bases and V 4 bases, and 2 bases lay outside the gene matches. Here the CDR3 DNA reads TGTGCCAGCAGCGCACTAGCGGGGGAAGAGACCCAGTACTTC. Encoded protein: CASSALAGEETQYF.

The chain uses TRBV10-3 and TRBJ2-7; 11 positions match TRBD1. The CDR3 runs 14 residues. The J segment lost 3 bases and the V segment lost 10 bases, leaving 8 bases of the junction unmatched. Germline-derived CDR1 and CDR2 are ENHRY and SYGVKD. CDR3 sequence: CASTGTGGYYEQYF. For the CDR3, the DNA is TGTGCCAGCACCGGGACAGGGGGATACTACGAGCAGTACTTC.

The V and J genes are TRBV3-1 (or the pseudogene TRBV3-2) and TRBJ1-2, with D perhaps matching TRBD1 (6 bases). The CDR3 is made up of 11 amino acids. The V and J ends lost 5 bases and 5 bases respectively, with 6 bases between them. Germline V CDR1 and CDR2: LGHDT, YNNKEL (reference sequence). CDR3 sequence: CASSDRYGYTF. CDR3 nucleotide sequence: TGTGCCAGCAGCGACAGGTATGGCTACACCTTC.

This rearrangement joins TRBV7-9 to TRBJ2-5; 8 bases fit TRBD2. Germline CDR1 SEHNR, CDR2 FQNEAQ (reference sequence). After removal of 1 base from V and 4 bases from J, the junction contained 11 bases not matched to a gene. This CDR3 region has 17 residues. The CDR3 DNA sequence: TGTGCCAGCAGCTTAGACCAATCGGGGGGGCCTCGAGAGACCCAGTACTTC. Translated, it gives CASSLDQSGGPRETQYF.

This rearrangement joins TRBV18 to TRBJ1-6; D gene unclear. V lost 6 bases and J 3 bases, leaving 12 bases between the germline ends. The germline V gene encodes CDR1 KGHSH and CDR2 LQKENI. The CDR3 loop spans 15 amino acids. The CDR3 bases are TGTGCCAGCTCCACCGGGGTCGACTATAATTCACCCCTCCACTTT. This sequence encodes CASSTGVDYNSPLHF.

This clone occurred once. The chain couples TRBV5-1 to TRBJ1-6; D call uncertain. This CDR3 has 21 amino acids. Germline V gene data show CDR1 as SGHRS and CDR2 as YFSETQ. The V and J ends lost 3 bases and 1 base respectively, with 26 bases between them. The CDR3 DNA follows: TGCGCCAGCAGCTCCGAACCCCCGGGAGTCGGTTTGGTATCCTATAATTCACCCCTCCACTTT. Its protein product is CASSSEPPGVGLVSYNSPLHF. Full variable domain (rest looked up from reference TRBV5-1 and TRBJ1-6): KAGVTQTPRYLIKTRGQQVTLSCSPISGHRSVSWYQQTPGQGLQFLFEYFSETQRNKGNFPGRFSGRQFSNSRSEMNVSTLELGDSALYLCASSSEPPGVGLVSYNSPLHFGNGTRLTVT.

With respect to this clone: One end of the junction fails to match germline, which may point to a read error. The rearrangement joins TRBV20-1 to TRBJ2-7, with 9 bases matching TRBD1. Germline V gene data show CDR1 as DFQATT and CDR2 as SNEGSKA (reference sequence). The CDR3 is 12 residues long. The CDR3 spells CSASRGGTGSLF. Here the CDR3 DNA reads TGCAGTGCTAGTCGCGGAGGGACAGGGTCACTCTTC.

V and J are TRBV20-1 and TRBJ1-3, with D tentatively TRBD1 (5 bases). V dropped 7 bases and J dropped 2 bases, with 6 bases sitting between them. The CDR3 loop spans 11 amino acids. The germline V gene has CDR1 DFQATT and CDR2 SNEGSKA (reference sequence). The CDR3 nucleotides are TGCAGTGGACAGACTGGAAACACCATATATTTT. Amino acids: CSGQTGNTIYF.

This rearrangement joins TRBV15 to TRBJ1-1; D uncertain. Germline V gene lookup returns CDR1 LNHNV and CDR2 YYDKDF (reference sequence). Trimming stripped 4 bases from V and 6 bases from J, with 15 bases between. This CDR3 is built from 14 residues. DNA for the CDR3: TGTGCCACCAGCACCTCCCGGGGTAACTCTGAAGCTTTCTTT. Translating it yields CATSTSRGNSEAFF.

This rearrangement joins TRBV4-1 to TRBJ1-2; 8 nucleotides match TRBD1. The trim removed 2 bases at V and 6 bases at J, leaving 5 bases unmatched. The CDR3 extends over 14 amino acids. The germline CDR1 and CDR2 sequences are MGHRA and YSYEKL. The CDR3 spells CASSQNPTGDGYTF. As DNA, the CDR3 is TGCGCCAGCAGCCAAAATCCGACAGGGGATGGCTACACCTTC.

The chain links TRBV12-5 to TRBJ2-5; 7 nucleotides line up with TRBD1. The CDR3 totals 18 residues. CDR1 and CDR2 from the germline V gene are LGHNT and FRNRAP. Trimming at V came to 6 bases and at J to 0 bases, leaving 16 bases not matched to a gene. The CDR3 loop is CASGNEGGVGGDQETQYF. As DNA, the CDR3 is TGTGCTAGTGGAAACGAAGGGGGCGTCGGTGGTGACCAAGAGACCCAGTACTTC.

The rearrangement uses TRBV5-4 and TRBJ1-1; 8 positions agree with TRBD1. Germline assignment: CDR1 SGHNT and CDR2 YYREEE (reference sequence). There are 15 residues in the CDR3. Trimming took 4 bases from V and 4 from J; bases not matched to a gene: 9. The CDR3 DNA follows: TGTGCCAGCAGCCTCAGACAGGGGTTTCGCACTGAAGCTTTCTTT. Amino acid sequence: CASSLRQGFRTEAFF.

The rearrangement uses TRBV4-1 and TRBJ1-2; 7 positions agree with TRBD1. There are 14 residues in the CDR3. Germline V gives CDR1 MGHRA, CDR2 YSYEKL. V lost 0 bases and J lost 5; bases outside the gene matches: 3. For the CDR3, the DNA is TGCGCCAGCAGCCAAGAAACAGGGGATTATGGCTACACCTTC. Translating gives CASSQETGDYGYTF.